This section outlines one T cell receptor beta chain sequence together with its context. Its target is unknown. This sample stems from a study of PD-1 blockade in mismatch repair-deficient tumors. The CDR3 totals 16 residues. Between the trimmed V and J ends, which lost 4 bases and 0 bases, there was a span of 16 bases. Germline V gene data show CDR1 as SGDLS and CDR2 as YYNGEE. Time point denoted: identical approximately ten-day culture without peptide (control). PCR or immunohistochemistry showed mismatch repair deficiency in every enrolled patient. Cells were stimulated approximately nine days with each of six to eight ELISpot-reactive neoantigens. Only in-frame clones appear in the TCRdb table, and some are missing; sequencing was by immunoSEQ multiplex PCR. The repertoire consists of around 13,000 clones, with 70% to 90% occurring once and the leading ten covering approximately 10%.

Source: cells cultured in vitro, taken from a patient treated with pembrolizumab. The sequence derives from an adult with mismatch repair-deficient cancer. The chain uses TRBV9 and TRBJ1-1; possible D gene TRBD1, 5 bases. CDR3 sequence (DNA): TGTGCCAGCAGCCAAATTGGGGCGCTTTTGAACACTGAAGCTTTCTTT. Protein product: CASSQIGALLNTEAFF.